This T cell receptor beta chain was sequenced for a study of CD8 T cells in ankylosing spondylitis. Study findings and constraints: Researchers report that disease-linked clones proved CD8+ and relatively rare in peripheral blood. A motif in TCR beta, a set of roughly 8 highly homologous variants, appeared characteristic of ankylosing spondylitis blood. According to the report, clones linked to the disease were significantly enriched in matched synovial fluid samples taken from ankylosing spondylitis patients.

As to this clonotype: Antigen: not known.

In germline, CDR1 is MNHNY, CDR2 SVGAGI (reference sequence). Between the trimmed V and J ends, which lost 0 bases and 8 bases, there was a span of 10 bases. This CDR3 region has 14 residues. The TCR beta libraries were generated through quantitative 5'-RACE incorporating molecular barcodes. In TCRdb, the 5' RACE reads were re-called with MiXCR into one record per CDR3 protein. The sample records around 150,000 distinct CDR3 sequences, 5.5% to 7.5% being singletons. This chain uses TRBV6-6 with TRBJ1-4, with D possibly matching TRBD1 (6 bases). Sequencing was carried out using blood, either unsorted or a sorted T cell fraction (not recorded which). This clonotype was sampled from a female donor with ankylosing spondylitis or in good health (not recorded which). Here the CDR3 reads CASSYSGQGEKLFF. The CDR3 DNA reads TGTGCCAGCAGTTACTCGGGTCAGGGGGAAAAACTGTTTTTT.